Shown below are 20 T cell receptor beta chains from a single sample sequenced in a study of blood T cell repertoires in COVID-19. Method: immunoSEQ multiplex PCR; TCRdb's copy keeps in-frame clones and lacks some. Counted here are roughly 250,000 clones, 83% occurring once; the ten biggest clones make up just over 8.5%. The sequenced sample consisted of peripheral blood. The receptor source for this set is a man aged 35 to 55 with active or convalescent COVID-19.

This chain connects TRBV5-1 to TRBJ1-6, with 7 positions matching TRBD1. Germline CDR1 reads SGHRS; CDR2 reads YFSETQ. V was clipped by 3 bases and J by 6 bases; unmatched bases: 6. The CDR3 sequence is 15 residues long. The CDR3 DNA reads TGCGCCAGCAGCTCAGGGGGGCCGCCTAATTCACCCCTCCACTTT. Translated: CASSSGGPPNSPLHF.

The V gene is TRBV5-1, the J gene TRBJ1-1, with D perhaps matching TRBD1 (5 bases). This CDR3 is built from 14 residues. V was shortened by 1 base and J by 3 bases, with 10 bases between the two germline ends. Germline values: CDR1 SGHRS, CDR2 YFSETQ. The CDR3 DNA reads as TGCGCCAGCAGCTTGAGGCCGGGGGACACTGAAGCTTTCTTT. The encoded protein is CASSLRPGDTEAFF.

This clone has a handful of counts. At one end, the junction sequence differs from germline, possibly due to a read error. The chain is built from TRBV6-5 and TRBJ2-1; 11 bases are shared with TRBD2. The germline V gene has CDR1 MNHEY and CDR2 SVGAGI. This CDR3 has 15 residues. The CDR3 reads CRTSGRTGSYNEQFF. CDR3 in DNA: TGCAGGACTAGCGGGCGTACCGGCTCCTACAATGAGCAGTTCTTC.

The chain combines TRBV5-5 with TRBJ1-2; tentative D call: TRBD1 (6 bases). The CDR3 spans 14 residues. The germline V and J ends were trimmed by 4 bases and 2 bases, with 12 bases remaining between them. Germline CDR1 and CDR2: SGHKS and YYEKEE (reference sequence). The CDR3 DNA reads TGTGCCAGCAGCCTGGACAGCCACAACTATGGCTACACCTTC. Translated, it gives CASSLDSHNYGYTF.

V and J are TRBV9 and TRBJ2-2; TRBD2 is a possible D gene (6 bases). CDR3 size: 16 residues. Germline CDR1 is SGDLS and CDR2 is YYNGEE. V was shortened by 2 bases and J by 2 bases, with 13 bases between the two germline ends. Here the CDR3 DNA reads TGTGCCAGCAGCGTCCGGGGGAAGGTCAACACCGGGGAGCTGTTTTTT. It translates to CASSVRGKVNTGELFF. Using reference TRBV9 and TRBJ2-2 for the parts outside the CDR3, the full variable domain is DSGVTQTPKHLITATGQRVTLRCSPRSGDLSVYWYQQSLDQGLQFLIQYYNGEERAKGNILERFSAQQFPDLHSELNLSSLELGDSALYFCASSVRGKVNTGELFFGEGSRLTVL.

The CDR3 protein is CASSFSAGGPRNTNEQYF. DNA of the CDR3: TGTGCCAGCAGCTTTTCCGCGGGAGGGCCAAGAAACACCAACGAGCAGTACTTC. The gene calls are TRBV7-2 and TRBJ2-7, with 9 bases matching TRBD2. V shed 3 bases, J shed 5 bases, and the junction held 17 bases outside the gene matches. Germline V gene lookup returns CDR1 SGHTA and CDR2 FQGNSA. The CDR3 runs to 18 residues.

On this clone itself: The DNA is left out, because the CDR3 cannot be placed on it with certainty; the CDR3 is given as TCRdb lists it. CDR3 loop: CASSQVGPGTVNF. The J gene is TRBJ2-5, the V gene TRBV14; TRBD1, the D gene given by the table, was not confirmed from the DNA. A total of 13 residues make up the CDR3, ends included. Germline CDR1 reads SGHDN; CDR2 reads FVKESK.

This clone turned up a few times. The chain has TRBV29-1 and TRBJ1-2; possibly TRBD1 for D (6 bases). Germline lookup yields CDR1 SQVTM and CDR2 ANQGSEA. Trimming took off 4 bases at V and 2 bases at J, with 8 bases between the two ends. The CDR3 length is 12 residues. The DNA of the CDR3 is TGCAGCGTTGCACAGGGAAACTATGGCTACACCTTC. Residues: CSVAQGNYGYTF.

This sequence joins TRBV21-1 and TRBJ2-1; the D call TRBD2 from the table was never checked on the DNA. TRBV21-1 is marked as a pseudogene. The CDR3 contains 13 residues. The CDR3 sequence: CASSGQRDREQFF. The CDR3 DNA sequence: TGTGCCAGCAGCGGCCAGCGGGATCGTGAGCAGTTCTTC.

The chain uses TRBV10-1 and TRBJ2-3; TRBD2 matches at 14 bases. Losses at the gene ends were 6 bases for V and 6 bases for J; bases not matched to a gene: 5. In germline, CDR1 is WNHNN, CDR2 SYGVQD (reference sequence). The CDR3 contains 15 residues. CDR3 nucleotides: TGCGCCAGCAGCCCGGGACTAGCGGGAGTCGATACGCAGTATTTT. It yields the protein CASSPGLAGVDTQYF.

V gene TRBV30 combines with J gene TRBJ2-3; D is possibly TRBD2 (6 bases). The germline V and J ends were trimmed by 1 base and 6 bases, with 11 bases remaining between them. CDR1 and CDR2 from the germline V gene are GTSNPN and SVGIG (reference sequence). The CDR3 runs to 13 residues. CDR3 DNA: TGTGCCTGGAGTGGACTAGGTAGGGATACGCAGTATTTT. It specifies CAWSGLGRDTQYF.

The chain carries TRBV6-5 and TRBJ2-2; D is unclear. Trimming left V 7 bases short and J 0 bases short, with 3 bases between. The CDR3 is 12 amino acids. Germline V gene data show CDR1 as MNHEY and CDR2 as SVGAGI. CDR3 nucleotide sequence: TGTGCCAGCATCGCGAACACCGGGGAGCTGTTTTTT. Residues: CASIANTGELFF.

V is TRBV5-6 and J is TRBJ1-1; D not resolved. V lost 0 bases to trimming and J lost 0 bases, with 6 bases between them. Per germline, CDR1 SGHDT and CDR2 YYEEEE. CDR3 length: 14 amino acids. CDR3 sequence reads: CASSLATLNTEAFF. CDR3 nucleotides: TGTGCCAGCAGCTTGGCCACTCTGAACACTGAAGCTTTCTTT.

The chain recombines TRBV2 with TRBJ1-1; TRBD1 agrees at 8 bases. The CDR3 sequence is 13 residues long. Losses at the gene ends were 0 bases for V and 9 bases for J; bases not matched to a gene: 3. Germline CDR1 is SNHLY and CDR2 is FYNNEI. In DNA form, the CDR3 reads TGTGCCAGCAGTGAAGCGGGGACAGGAAAAGCTTTCTTT. Its translation: CASSEAGTGKAFF.

The gene calls are TRBV15 and TRBJ2-2; 7 nucleotides agree with TRBD2. Trimming at V came to 1 base and at J to 6 bases, leaving 5 bases not matched to a gene. The CDR3 covers 15 residues. Looked up from germline, CDR1 is LNHNV and CDR2 is YYDKDF (reference sequence). The CDR3 sequence: CATSRGEGTAGELFF. DNA of the CDR3: TGTGCCACCAGCAGAGGGGAGGGGACCGCCGGGGAGCTGTTTTTT.

The rearrangement joins TRBV14 to TRBJ1-2; perhaps TRBD1 as D (5 bases). Germline assignment: CDR1 SGHDN and CDR2 FVKESK. The V and J ends lost 5 bases and 8 bases respectively, with 12 bases between them. CDR3 length: 12 amino acids. CDR3 coding DNA: TGTGCCAGCAGCACCCGGGGGTTCGGCTACACCTTC. Its protein is CASSTRGFGYTF.

A single count supports this clone. The rearrangement uses TRBV7-9 and TRBJ2-7; TRBD2 matches at 10 bases. Germline trimming cut 5 bases from V and 2 bases from J; bases unmatched to any gene: 6. From germline, CDR1 is SEHNR and CDR2 FQNEAQ (reference sequence). CDR3 length: 15 amino acids. The CDR3 bases are TGTGCCAGCAGCGACCAAGGGACTAGCGCCTACGAGCAGTACTTC. As protein: CASSDQGTSAYEQYF.

This sequence joins TRBV2 and TRBJ2-7; D perhaps matches TRBD1 (6 bases). The germline CDR1 and CDR2 sequences are SNHLY and FYNNEI. V dropped 5 bases and J dropped 1 base, with 12 bases sitting between them. The CDR3 is 14 amino acids. The DNA for the CDR3 is TGTGCCAGCAGTTGGACAGCCCTTTCCTACGAGCAGTACTTC. It is translated as CASSWTALSYEQYF.

This clone appeared a single time. The gene calls are TRBV23-1 and TRBJ1-5; D possibly corresponds to TRBD1 (6 bases). TRBV23-1 is flagged as an ORF with uncertain function. CDR3 length: 15 amino acids. V lost 0 bases and J lost 9, with 15 bases in between. The CDR3 coding sequence is TGCGCCAGCAGTCAATCGTTGGGACACGGTCTGCCCCAGCATTTT. Protein product: CASSQSLGHGLPQHF.

V gene TRBV18 combines with J gene TRBJ2-5, with D perhaps matching TRBD2 (5 bases). Looked up from germline, CDR1 is KGHSH and CDR2 is LQKENI. V lost 2 bases and J lost 4, with 23 bases in between. This CDR3 contains 18 residues. The CDR3 region has the DNA TGTGCCAGCTCACCATTCATGACGGGAATGACGGGTGGAGAGACCCAGTACTTC. This translates into CASSPFMTGMTGGETQYF. The full variable domain, its missing parts supplied by reference TRBV18 and TRBJ2-5, is NAGVMQNPRHLVRRRGQEARLRCSPMKGHSHVYWYRQLPEEGLKFMVYLQKENIIDESGMPKERFSAEFPKEGPSILRIQQVVRGDSAAYFCASSPFMTGMTGGETQYFGPGTRLLVL.